This TCR beta chain was recorded in a study of shared clonotypes between healthy human individuals. This clone appeared once. Germline CDR1 reads SGHTA; CDR2 reads FQGNSA. This CDR3 comprises 14 residues. V was cut by 2 bases and J by 4 bases, with 11 bases left in between. Data came from immunoSEQ multiplex PCR; TCRdb stores just in-frame clones and leaves some out. The sample lists more than 900,000 clones, 75% to 80% seen once, with 0.5% to 0.65% in the top ten. The sequence derives from a man aged 18 to 29 in good health. Some clones in this sample may be carry-over from other donors' samples. Material: memory CD4+ T cells from PBMCs. As to subset: CD45RA-negative fraction. The rearrangement uses TRBV7-2 and TRBJ1-2; the D gene is possibly TRBD1 (5 bases). The CDR3 is CASSLQGSGYGYTF. The CDR3 DNA follows: TGTGCCAGCAGCTTACAGGGTTCTGGCTATGGCTACACCTTC. Full variable domain (rest looked up from reference TRBV7-2 and TRBJ1-2): GAGVSQSPSNKVTEKGKDVELRCDPISGHTALYWYRQSLGQGLEFLIYFQGNSAPDKSGLPSDRFSAERTGGSVSTLTIQRTQQEDSAVYLCASSLQGSGYGYTFGSGTRLTVV.